This TCR beta chain was captured in a study of CD8+ T cells in alopecia areata (dated by TCRdb to 2017 to 2018). Regarding the complete study: Treated patients were enrolled in an open-label pilot trial of oral tofacitinib at 5 to 10 mg twice daily for moderate-to-severe alopecia areata. Tofacitinib was given for 6 to 18 months, followed by 6 months of follow-up off drug to assess delayed response and recurrence. In both human patients and the C3H/HeJ mouse model, the study applied high-throughput TCRbeta sequencing to look at T cell clonal expansion in alopecia areata. On the human side, TCRbeta sequencing was run on scalp tissue and on sorted CD4+ and CD8+ peripheral blood T cells from healthy controls and from alopecia areata patients with either patchy or totalis/universalis disease. Tofacitinib-treated patients had biopsies at baseline and at 4 and 24 weeks of treatment, with a later scalp biopsy in several patients. Scalp clonality was compared among normal scalp (n=4), patchy alopecia areata scalp (n=8), and alopecia totalis/universalis scalp (n=8). RNA was obtained with the PAXgene miRNA kit for fixed scalp, the miRNeasy kit for PBMCs, and the RNeasy kit for mouse skin. immunoSEQ multiplex PCR using 35 Vbeta forward primers and 13 Jbeta reverse primers was used to amplify TCRbeta CDR3 regions.

The sample's time point label, decoded: baseline before oral tofacitinib. Lesional scalp punch biopsies and peripheral blood were obtained from alopecia areata patients. PBMCs were isolated by density centrifugation and stained for CD3, CD4 and CD8, after which CD4+ and CD8+ T cells were sorted on a FACSAria. Study-wide findings and limitations: Scalp TCR repertoire analysis is complicated because resident alphabeta T cells in normal human skin are also sequenced, whereas mouse skin is dominated by gammadelta T cells. Lesional scalp, especially in alopecia totalis/universalis, showed higher clonality and more expanded CD8+ clones than normal scalp, suggesting antigenic drive. TCR sequences shared between patients were less clear than in mice, possibly partly because of HLA diversity in the patient population.

V is cut back by 3 bases and J by 6 bases, with 11 bases in the junction unmatched. Including cysteine and phenylalanine, the CDR3 has 17 amino acids. The read is trimmed to its CDR3 DNA, 51 bases read in frame from base 1. Reading the germline V gene (reference sequence) gives CDR1 LNHNV and CDR2 YYDKDF. Preparation of the library involved the immunoSEQ multiplex PCR assay. For TCR sequencing, RNA was extracted from every sample and reverse transcribed into cDNA to serve as template. First-strand cDNA was synthesized with SuperScript III using a 2:1 mix of oligo-dT and random hexamers. A synthetic immune receptor repertoire was used to measure amplification bias, and any remaining bias was corrected computationally. The paper's data handling went like this. Raw reads were preprocessed to remove errors, and CDR3 was defined according to IMGT conventions as the region from the conserved cysteine to phenylalanine. Clonality was computed as 1 minus the Shannon entropy, with the entropy normalized by log2 of the number of productive unique TCRs. CD4 or CD8 identity of scalp clones was inferred by cross-referencing scalp TCRbeta sequences with sorted blood CD4 and CD8 repertoires. TCRdb holds this immuneACCESS table with in-frame rearrangements only. Some clones are missing; in checked studies, unresolved V genes explain under half, and the rest has no known cause. V and J calls and clone size are given by that table; D and trimming were obtained from the DNA. Recorded for this sample are almost 250,000 clones; under 70% of them occurred a single time. Under 1.5% of the sample lies in the top ten.

On this clone itself: It has no known antigen specificity. Per-nucleotide qualities are absent, and no much larger clonotype sits a single base away.

The material sequenced was CD4+ T cells sorted from blood, taken at week 0. The clonotype originates from a human donor with alopecia areata. The chain couples TRBV15 to TRBJ2-1, with TRBD1 matching 10 junction bases. The CDR3 corresponds to CATSRPPDRGLGNEQFF. The sequenced DNA: TGTGCCACCAGCAGGCCCCCAGACAGGGGGCTAGGCAATGAGCAGTTCTTC.